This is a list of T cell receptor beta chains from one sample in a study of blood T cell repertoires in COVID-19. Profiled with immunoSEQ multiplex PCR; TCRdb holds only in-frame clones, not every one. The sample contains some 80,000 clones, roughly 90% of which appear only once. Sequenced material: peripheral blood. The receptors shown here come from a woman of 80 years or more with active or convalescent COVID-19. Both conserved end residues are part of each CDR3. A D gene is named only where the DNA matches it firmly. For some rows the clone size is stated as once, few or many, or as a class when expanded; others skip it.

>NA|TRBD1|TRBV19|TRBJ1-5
TGTGCCAGTAGTTCCACCGGGACAGGGTATCAGCCCCAGCATTTT
CASSSTGTGYQPQHF
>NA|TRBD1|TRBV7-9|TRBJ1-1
TGTGCCAGCAGCTTAAGACTAGGCAGGGGGCACACTGAAGCTTTCTTT
CASSLRLGRGHTEAFF
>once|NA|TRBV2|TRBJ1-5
TGTGCCAGCAGACAGGGTGATGGCAATCAGCCCCAGCATTTT
CASRQGDGNQPQHF
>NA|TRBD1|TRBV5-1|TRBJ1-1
TGCGCCAGCAGCTACTCGACAGGGGGCCTTATCACGAACACTGAAGCTTTCTTT
CASSYSTGGLITNTEAFF
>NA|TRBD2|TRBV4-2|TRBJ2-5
TGTGCCAGCAGCCAAGTAATGCCAACTCTAGCGGGGGGTCCGGAGACCCAGTACTTC
CASSQVMPTLAGGPETQYF
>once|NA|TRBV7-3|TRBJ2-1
TGTGCCAGCAGCTTACGAGCGGCGGGTTACAATGAGCAGTTCTTC
CASSLRAAGYNEQFF
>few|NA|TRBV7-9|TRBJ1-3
TGTGCCAGCAGCCCGGGTGTGTCTAGAGGAAACACCATATATTTT
CASSPGVSRGNTIYF
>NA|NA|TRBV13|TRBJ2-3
TGTGCCAGCAGCTTTAGCGGTAGCACAGATACGCAGTATTTT
CASSFSGSTDTQYF
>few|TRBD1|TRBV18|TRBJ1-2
TGTGCCAGCTCACCGTTCGGACAGGGAAACTATGGCTACACCTTC
CASSPFGQGNYGYTF
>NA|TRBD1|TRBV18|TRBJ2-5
TGTGCCAGCTCTCCTCTCGGGACAGGGGGCCAAGAGACCCAGTACTTC
CASSPLGTGGQETQYF
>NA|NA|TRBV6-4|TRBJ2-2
TGTGCCAGCAGTGAAGGGAGCGGGGAGCTGTTTTTT
CASSEGSGELFF
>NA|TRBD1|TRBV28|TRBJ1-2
TGTGCCAGCAGACCAAAGGGACAGGCGCCCGTCTATGGCTACACCTTC
CASRPKGQAPVYGYTF
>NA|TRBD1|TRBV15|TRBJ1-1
TGTGCCACCAGCGGTGACAGGGGGAACACTGAAGCTTTCTTT
CATSGDRGNTEAFF
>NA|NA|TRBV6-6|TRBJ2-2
TGTGCCAGCAGTTTCAGCGGGGAGCTGTTTTTT
CASSFSGELFF
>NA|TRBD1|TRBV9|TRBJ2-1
TGTGCCAGCAGCGACTCGGGGACAGGGGGCTTCAATGAGCAGTTCTTC
CASSDSGTGGFNEQFF
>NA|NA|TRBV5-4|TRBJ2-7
TGTGCCAGCAGCTGGGGTTCCGGGGGAACCTACGAGCAGTACTTC
CASSWGSGGTYEQYF
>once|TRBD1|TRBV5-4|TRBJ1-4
TGTGCCAGCAGCGAGCGACAGGGGGCGCGCGAAAAACTGTTTTTT
CASSERQGAREKLFF
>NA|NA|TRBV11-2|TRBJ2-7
TGTGCCAGCAGCTTAAACTTGGACAGGGAGGGGTACGAGCAGTACTTC
CASSLNLDREGYEQYF
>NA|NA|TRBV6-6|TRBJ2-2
TGTGCCAGCATAGGGAAGCCGAGGGCCGGGGAGCTGTTTTTT
CASIGKPRAGELFF
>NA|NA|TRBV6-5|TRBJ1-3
TGTGCCAGCAGTTGGGGGCCTGGAAACACCATATATTTT
CASSWGPGNTIYF